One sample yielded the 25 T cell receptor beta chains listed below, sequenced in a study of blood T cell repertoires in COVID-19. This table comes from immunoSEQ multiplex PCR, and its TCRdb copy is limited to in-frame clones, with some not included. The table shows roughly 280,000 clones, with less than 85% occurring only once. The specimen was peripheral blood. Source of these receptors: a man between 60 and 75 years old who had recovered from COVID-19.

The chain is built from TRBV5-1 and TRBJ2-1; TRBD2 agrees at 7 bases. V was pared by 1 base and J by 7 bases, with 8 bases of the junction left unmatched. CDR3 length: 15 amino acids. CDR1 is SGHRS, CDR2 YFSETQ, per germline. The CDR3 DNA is TGCGCCAGCAGCTTGAATGCGGGAGCGGGAAATGAGCAGTTCTTC. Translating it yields CASSLNAGAGNEQFF.

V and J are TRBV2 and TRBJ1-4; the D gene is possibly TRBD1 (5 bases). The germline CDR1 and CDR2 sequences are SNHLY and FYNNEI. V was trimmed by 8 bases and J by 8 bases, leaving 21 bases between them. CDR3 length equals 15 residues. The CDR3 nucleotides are TGTGCCAGCGTCGAAATAGGAACAGGAGGGGAAAAACTGTTTTTT. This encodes CASVEIGTGGEKLFF. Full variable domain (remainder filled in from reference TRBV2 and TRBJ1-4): EPEVTQTPSHQVTQMGQEVILRCVPISNHLYFYWYRQILGQKVEFLVSFYNNEISEKSEIFDDQFSVERPDGSNFTLKIRSTKLEDSAMYFCASVEIGTGGEKLFFGSGTQLSVL.

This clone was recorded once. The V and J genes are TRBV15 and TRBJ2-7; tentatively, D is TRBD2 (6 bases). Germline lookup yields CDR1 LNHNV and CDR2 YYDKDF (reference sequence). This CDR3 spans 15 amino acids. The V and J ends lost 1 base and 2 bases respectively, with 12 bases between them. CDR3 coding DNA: TGTGCCACCAGCAGAGTGGGGACTCCCACCTACGAGCAGTACTTC. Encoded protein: CATSRVGTPTYEQYF.

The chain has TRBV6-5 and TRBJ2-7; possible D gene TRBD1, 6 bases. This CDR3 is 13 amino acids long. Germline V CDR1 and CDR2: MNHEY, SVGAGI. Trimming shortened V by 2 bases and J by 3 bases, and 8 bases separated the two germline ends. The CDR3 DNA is TGTGCCAGCAGTTACACAGGGCGCTACGAGCAGTACTTC. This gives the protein CASSYTGRYEQYF.

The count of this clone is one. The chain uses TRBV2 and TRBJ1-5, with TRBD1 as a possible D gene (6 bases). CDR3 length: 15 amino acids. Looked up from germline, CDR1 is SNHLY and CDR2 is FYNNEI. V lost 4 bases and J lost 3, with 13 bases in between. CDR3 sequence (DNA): TGTGCCAGCAGTGGACAGGCGCTTACCAATCAGCCCCAGCATTTT. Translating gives CASSGQALTNQPQHF.

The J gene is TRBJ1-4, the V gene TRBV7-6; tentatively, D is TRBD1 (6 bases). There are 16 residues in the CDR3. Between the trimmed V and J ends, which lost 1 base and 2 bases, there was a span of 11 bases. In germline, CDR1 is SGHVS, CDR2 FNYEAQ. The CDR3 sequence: CASSLGLGATNEKLFF. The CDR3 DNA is TGTGCCAGCAGCTTAGGGTTGGGGGCGACTAATGAAAAACTGTTTTTT.

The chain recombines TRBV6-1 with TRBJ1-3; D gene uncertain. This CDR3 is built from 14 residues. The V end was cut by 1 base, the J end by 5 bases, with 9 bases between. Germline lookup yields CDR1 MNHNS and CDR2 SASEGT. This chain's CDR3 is CASSEDHLRNTIYF. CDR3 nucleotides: TGTGCCAGCAGTGAAGACCACCTAAGAAACACCATATATTTT.

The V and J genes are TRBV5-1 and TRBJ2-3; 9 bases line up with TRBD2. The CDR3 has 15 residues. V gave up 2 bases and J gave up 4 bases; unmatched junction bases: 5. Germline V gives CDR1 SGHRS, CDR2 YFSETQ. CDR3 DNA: TGCGCCAGCAGCTTTGTTCTAGCGGGACCAGATACGCAGTATTTT. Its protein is CASSFVLAGPDTQYF.

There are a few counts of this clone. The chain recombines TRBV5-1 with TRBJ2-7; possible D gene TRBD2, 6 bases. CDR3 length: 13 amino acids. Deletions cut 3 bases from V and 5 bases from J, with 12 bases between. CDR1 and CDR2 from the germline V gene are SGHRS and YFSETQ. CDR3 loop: CASSSGSLHEQYF. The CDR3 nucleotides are TGCGCCAGCAGCTCCGGGAGCCTCCACGAGCAGTACTTC.

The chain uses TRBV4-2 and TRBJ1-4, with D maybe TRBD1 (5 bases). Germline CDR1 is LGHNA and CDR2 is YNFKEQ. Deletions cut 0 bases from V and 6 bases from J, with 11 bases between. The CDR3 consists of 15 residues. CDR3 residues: CASSQERGGDEKLFF. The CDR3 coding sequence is TGTGCCAGCAGCCAAGAAAGGGGAGGGGATGAAAAACTGTTTTTT.

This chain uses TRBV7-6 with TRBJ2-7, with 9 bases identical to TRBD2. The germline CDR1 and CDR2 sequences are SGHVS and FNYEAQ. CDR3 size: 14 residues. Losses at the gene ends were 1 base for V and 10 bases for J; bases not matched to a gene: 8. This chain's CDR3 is CASSLGTSATEQYF. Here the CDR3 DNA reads TGTGCCAGCAGCTTAGGGACTAGCGCCACGGAACAGTACTTC.

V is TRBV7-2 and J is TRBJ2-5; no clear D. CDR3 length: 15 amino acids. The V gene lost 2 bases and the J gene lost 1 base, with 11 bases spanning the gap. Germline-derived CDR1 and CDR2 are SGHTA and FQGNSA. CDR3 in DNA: TGTGCCAGCAGCTTACAGCGACGAACCCAAGAGACCCAGTACTTC. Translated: CASSLQRRTQETQYF.

CDR3 protein: CASRASYEQYF. The CDR3 coding sequence is TGTGCCAGCAGGGCAAGCTACGAGCAGTACTTC. The chain combines TRBV2 with TRBJ2-7; D is ambiguous. This CDR3 has 11 amino acids. CDR1 and CDR2 (germline): SNHLY, FYNNEI. The V end lost 6 bases, the J end lost 3 bases, and 6 bases lay between the germline ends.

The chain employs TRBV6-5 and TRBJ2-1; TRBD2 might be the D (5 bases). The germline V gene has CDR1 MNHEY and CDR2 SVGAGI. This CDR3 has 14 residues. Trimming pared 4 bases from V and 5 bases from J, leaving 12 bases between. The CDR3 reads CASSSGRTDNEQFF. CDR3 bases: TGTGCCAGCAGTTCCGGCCGGACTGACAATGAGCAGTTCTTC.

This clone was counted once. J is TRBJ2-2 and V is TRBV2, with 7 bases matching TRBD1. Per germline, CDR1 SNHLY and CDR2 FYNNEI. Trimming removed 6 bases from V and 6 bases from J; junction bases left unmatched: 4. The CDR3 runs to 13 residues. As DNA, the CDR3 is TGTGCCAGCAGAGGGCAGGGGGCCGGGGAGCTGTTTTTT. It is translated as CASRGQGAGELFF. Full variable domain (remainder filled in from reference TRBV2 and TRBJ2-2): EPEVTQTPSHQVTQMGQEVILRCVPISNHLYFYWYRQILGQKVEFLVSFYNNEISEKSEIFDDQFSVERPDGSNFTLKIRSTKLEDSAMYFCASRGQGAGELFFGEGSRLTVL.

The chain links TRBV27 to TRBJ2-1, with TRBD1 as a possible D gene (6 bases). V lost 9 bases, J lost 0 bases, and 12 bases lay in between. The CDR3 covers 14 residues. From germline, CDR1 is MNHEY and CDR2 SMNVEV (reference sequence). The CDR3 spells CASAQGNSYNEQFF. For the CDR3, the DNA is TGTGCCAGTGCACAGGGTAACTCCTACAATGAGCAGTTCTTC.

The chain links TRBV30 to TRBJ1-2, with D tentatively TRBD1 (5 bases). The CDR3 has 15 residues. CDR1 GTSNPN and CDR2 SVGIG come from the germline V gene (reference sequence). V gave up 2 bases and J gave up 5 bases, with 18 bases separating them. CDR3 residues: CAWSLGGGWQYGYTF. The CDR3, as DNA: TGTGCCTGGAGTCTGGGGGGAGGTTGGCAATATGGCTACACCTTC.

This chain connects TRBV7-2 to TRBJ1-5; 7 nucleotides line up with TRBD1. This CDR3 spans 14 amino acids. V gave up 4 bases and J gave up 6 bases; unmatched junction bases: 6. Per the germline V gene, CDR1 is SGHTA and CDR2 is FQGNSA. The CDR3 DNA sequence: TGTGCCAGCAGCTCCGACAGGGTAGGTCAGCCCCAGCATTTT. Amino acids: CASSSDRVGQPQHF. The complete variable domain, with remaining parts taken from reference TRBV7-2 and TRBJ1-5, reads GAGVSQSPSNKVTEKGKDVELRCDPISGHTALYWYRQSLGQGLEFLIYFQGNSAPDKSGLPSDRFSAERTGGSVSTLTIQRTQQEDSAVYLCASSSDRVGQPQHFGDGTRLSIL.

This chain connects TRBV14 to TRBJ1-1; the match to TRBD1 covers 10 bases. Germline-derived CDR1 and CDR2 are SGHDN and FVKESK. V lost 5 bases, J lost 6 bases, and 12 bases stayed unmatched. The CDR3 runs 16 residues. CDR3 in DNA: TGTGCCAGCAGCAACCGGGACAGGGGCCCTAAGGCTGAAGCTTTCTTT. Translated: CASSNRDRGPKAEAFF.

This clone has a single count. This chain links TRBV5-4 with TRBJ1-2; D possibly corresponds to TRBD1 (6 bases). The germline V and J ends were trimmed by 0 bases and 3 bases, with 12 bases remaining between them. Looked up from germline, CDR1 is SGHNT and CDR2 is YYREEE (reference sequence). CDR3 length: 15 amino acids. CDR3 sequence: CASSLVPGADYGYTF. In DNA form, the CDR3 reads TGTGCCAGCAGCTTGGTTCCAGGGGCTGACTATGGCTACACCTTC.

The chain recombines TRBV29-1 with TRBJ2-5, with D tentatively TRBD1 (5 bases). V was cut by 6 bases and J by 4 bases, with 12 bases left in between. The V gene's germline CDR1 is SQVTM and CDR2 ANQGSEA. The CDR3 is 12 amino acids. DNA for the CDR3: TGCAGCGTCTATCTGGGGCGAGAGACCCAGTACTTC. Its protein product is CSVYLGRETQYF.

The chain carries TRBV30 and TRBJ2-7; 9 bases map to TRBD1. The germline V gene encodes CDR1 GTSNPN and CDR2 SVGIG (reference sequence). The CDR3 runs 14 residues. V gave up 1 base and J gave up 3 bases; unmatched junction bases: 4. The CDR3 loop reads CAWSGPGQGYEQYF. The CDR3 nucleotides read TGTGCCTGGAGTGGGCCGGGACAGGGCTACGAGCAGTACTTC.

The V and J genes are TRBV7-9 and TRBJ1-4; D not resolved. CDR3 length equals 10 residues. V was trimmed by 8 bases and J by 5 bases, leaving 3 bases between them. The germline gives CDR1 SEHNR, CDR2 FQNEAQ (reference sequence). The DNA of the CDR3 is TGTGCCAGCTCAAATGAAAAACTGTTTTTT. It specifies CASSNEKLFF.

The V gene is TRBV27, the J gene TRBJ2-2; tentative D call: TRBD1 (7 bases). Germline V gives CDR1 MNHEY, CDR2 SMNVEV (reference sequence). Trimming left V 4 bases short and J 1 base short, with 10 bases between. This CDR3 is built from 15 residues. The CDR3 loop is CASSSQGGNTGELFF. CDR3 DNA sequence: TGTGCCAGCAGTTCCCAGGGGGGGAACACCGGGGAGCTGTTTTTT.

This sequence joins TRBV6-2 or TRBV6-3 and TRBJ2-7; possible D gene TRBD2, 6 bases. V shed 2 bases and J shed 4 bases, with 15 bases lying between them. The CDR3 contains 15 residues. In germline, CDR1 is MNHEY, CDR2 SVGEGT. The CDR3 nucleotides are TGTGCCAGCAGTTACCCGGGACTCCAACCTTACGAGCAGTACTTC. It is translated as CASSYPGLQPYEQYF.